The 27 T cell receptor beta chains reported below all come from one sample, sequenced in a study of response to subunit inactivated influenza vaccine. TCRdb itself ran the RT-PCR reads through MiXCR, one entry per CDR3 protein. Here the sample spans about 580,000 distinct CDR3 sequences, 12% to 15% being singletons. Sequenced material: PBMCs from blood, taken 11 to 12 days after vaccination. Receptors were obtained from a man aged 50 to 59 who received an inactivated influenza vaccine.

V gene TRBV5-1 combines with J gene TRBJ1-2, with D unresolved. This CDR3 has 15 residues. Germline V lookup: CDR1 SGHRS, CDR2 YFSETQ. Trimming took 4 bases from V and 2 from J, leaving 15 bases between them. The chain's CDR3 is CASSVQGSGNYGYTF. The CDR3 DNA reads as TGCGCCAGCAGCGTACAAGGGTCGGGGAACTATGGCTACACCTTC.

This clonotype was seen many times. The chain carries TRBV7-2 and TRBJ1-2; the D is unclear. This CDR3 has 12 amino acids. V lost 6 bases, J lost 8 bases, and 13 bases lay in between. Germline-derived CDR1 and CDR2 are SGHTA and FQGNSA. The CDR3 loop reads CASSYGAGGYTF. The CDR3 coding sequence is TGTGCCAGCAGTTATGGAGCTGGGGGCTACACCTTC.

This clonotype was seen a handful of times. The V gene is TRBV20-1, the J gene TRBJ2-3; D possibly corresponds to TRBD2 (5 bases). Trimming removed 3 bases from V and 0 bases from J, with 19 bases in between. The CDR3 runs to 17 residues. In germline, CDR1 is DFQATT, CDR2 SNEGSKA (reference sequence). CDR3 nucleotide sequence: TGCAGTGCTAGCTCCGGGATAGGCGGAACTAGCACAGATACGCAGTATTTT. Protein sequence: CSASSGIGGTSTDTQYF.

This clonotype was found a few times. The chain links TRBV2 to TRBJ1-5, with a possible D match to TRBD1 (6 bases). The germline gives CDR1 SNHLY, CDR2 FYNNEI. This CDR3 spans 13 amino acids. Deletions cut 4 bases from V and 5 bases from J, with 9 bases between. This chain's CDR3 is CASSGGADQPQHF. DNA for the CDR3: TGTGCCAGCAGTGGGGGGGCAGATCAGCCCCAGCATTTT.

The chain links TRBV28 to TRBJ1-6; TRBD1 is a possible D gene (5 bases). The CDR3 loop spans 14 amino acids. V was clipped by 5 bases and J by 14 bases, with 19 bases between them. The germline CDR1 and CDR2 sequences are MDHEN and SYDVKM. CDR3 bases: TGTGCCAGCAGTAGCCCAGTTGGGGGTTGGTCCCTCCACTTT. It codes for CASSSPVGGWSLHF.

CDR3 nucleotides: TGTGCCACCAGTGGTCTGGGCTCTAGCGGAAGCTCCTACAATGAGCAGTTCTTC. Its translation: CATSGLGSSGSSYNEQFF. V is TRBV24-1 and J is TRBJ2-1; 7 positions agree with TRBD2. This CDR3 is built from 18 residues. Per germline, CDR1 KGHDR and CDR2 SFDVKD. Trimming removed 5 bases from V and 0 bases from J; junction bases left unmatched: 12.

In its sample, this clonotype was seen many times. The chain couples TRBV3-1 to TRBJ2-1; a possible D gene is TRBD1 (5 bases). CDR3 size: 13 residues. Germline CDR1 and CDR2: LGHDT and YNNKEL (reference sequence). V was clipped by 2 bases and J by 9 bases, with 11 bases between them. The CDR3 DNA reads TGTGCCAGCAGCCAATACGGTAGGGGTGAGCAGTTCTTC. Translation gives CASSQYGRGEQFF.

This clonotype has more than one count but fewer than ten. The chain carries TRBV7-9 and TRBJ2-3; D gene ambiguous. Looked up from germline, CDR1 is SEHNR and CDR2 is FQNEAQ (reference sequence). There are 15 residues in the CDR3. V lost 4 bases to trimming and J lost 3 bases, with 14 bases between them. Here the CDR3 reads CASSSSRWRTDTQYF. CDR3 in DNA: TGTGCCAGCAGCTCGTCCAGGTGGCGTACAGATACGCAGTATTTT.

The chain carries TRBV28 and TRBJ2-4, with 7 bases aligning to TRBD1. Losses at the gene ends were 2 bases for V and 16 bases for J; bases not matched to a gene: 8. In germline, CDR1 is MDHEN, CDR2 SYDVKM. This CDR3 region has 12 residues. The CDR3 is CASSLPKGQSYF. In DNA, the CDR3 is TGTGCCAGCAGTTTACCCAAGGGACAGTCATACTTC. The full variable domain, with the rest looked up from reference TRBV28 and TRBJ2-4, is DVKVTQSSRYLVKRTGEKVFLECVQDMDHENMFWYRQDPGLGLRLIYFSYDVKMKEKGDIPEGYSVSREKKERFSLILESASTNQTSMYLCASSLPKGQSYFGAGTRLSVL.

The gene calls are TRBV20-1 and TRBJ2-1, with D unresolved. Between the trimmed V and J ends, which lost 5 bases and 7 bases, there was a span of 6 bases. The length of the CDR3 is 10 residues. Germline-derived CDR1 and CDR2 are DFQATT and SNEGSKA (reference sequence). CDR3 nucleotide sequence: TGCAGTGCTTACATGAATGAGCAGTTCTTC. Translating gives CSAYMNEQFF.

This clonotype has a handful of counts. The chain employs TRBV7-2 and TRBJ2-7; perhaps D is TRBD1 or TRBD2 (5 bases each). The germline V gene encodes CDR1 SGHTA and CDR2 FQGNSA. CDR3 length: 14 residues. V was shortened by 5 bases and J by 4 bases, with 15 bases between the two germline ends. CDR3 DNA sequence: TGTGCCAGCAGCCCGGGACCAAGAGGGTACGAGCAGTACTTC. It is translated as CASSPGPRGYEQYF.

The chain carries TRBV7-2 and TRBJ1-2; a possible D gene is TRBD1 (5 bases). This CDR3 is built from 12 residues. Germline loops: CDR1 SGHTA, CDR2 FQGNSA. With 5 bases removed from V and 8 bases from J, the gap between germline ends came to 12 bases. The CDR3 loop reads CASSPYGAGYTF. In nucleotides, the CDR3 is TGTGCCAGCAGCCCCTACGGGGCGGGCTACACCTTC.

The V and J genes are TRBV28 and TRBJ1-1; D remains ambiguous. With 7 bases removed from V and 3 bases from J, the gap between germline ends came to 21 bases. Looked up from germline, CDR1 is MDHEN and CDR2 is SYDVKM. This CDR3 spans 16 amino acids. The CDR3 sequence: CASNKSWVSRYTEAFF. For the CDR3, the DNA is TGTGCCAGCAACAAATCTTGGGTCAGTCGATACACTGAAGCTTTCTTT. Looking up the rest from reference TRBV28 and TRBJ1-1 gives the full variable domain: DVKVTQSSRYLVKRTGEKVFLECVQDMDHENMFWYRQDPGLGLRLIYFSYDVKMKEKGDIPEGYSVSREKKERFSLILESASTNQTSMYLCASNKSWVSRYTEAFFGQGTRLTVV.

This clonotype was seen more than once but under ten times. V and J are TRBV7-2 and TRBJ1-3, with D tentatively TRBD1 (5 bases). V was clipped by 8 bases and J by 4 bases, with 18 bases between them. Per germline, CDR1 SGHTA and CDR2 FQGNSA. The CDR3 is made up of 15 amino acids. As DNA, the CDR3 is TGTGCCAGCGTTGAGGGTTCAGGGCTAGGAAACACCATATATTTT. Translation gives CASVEGSGLGNTIYF.

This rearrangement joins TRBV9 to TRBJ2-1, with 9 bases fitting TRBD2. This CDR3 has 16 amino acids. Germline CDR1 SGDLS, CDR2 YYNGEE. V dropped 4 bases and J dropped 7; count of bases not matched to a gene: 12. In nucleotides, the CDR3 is TGTGCCAGCAGCCCAGAACCGGGTAGCGGGAGTAATGAGCAGTTCTTC. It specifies CASSPEPGSGSNEQFF. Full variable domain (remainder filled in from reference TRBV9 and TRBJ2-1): DSGVTQTPKHLITATGQRVTLRCSPRSGDLSVYWYQQSLDQGLQFLIQYYNGEERAKGNILERFSAQQFPDLHSELNLSSLELGDSALYFCASSPEPGSGSNEQFFGPGTRLTVL.

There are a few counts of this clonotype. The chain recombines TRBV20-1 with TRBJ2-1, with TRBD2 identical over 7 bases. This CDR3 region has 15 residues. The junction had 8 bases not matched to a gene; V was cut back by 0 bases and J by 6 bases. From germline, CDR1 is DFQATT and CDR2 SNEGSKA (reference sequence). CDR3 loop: CSARDGSGLPNEQFF. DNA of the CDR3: TGCAGTGCTAGAGATGGCTCGGGACTACCCAATGAGCAGTTCTTC.

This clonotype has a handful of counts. The CDR3 region is CASSQVTQSRQETQYF. CDR3 nucleotide sequence: TGTGCCAGCAGCCAAGTAACACAATCGCGTCAAGAGACCCAGTACTTC. The chain recombines TRBV3-1 with TRBJ2-5; no clear D. Trimming took off 1 base at V and 2 bases at J, with 14 bases between the two ends. The CDR3 extends over 16 amino acids. The germline gives CDR1 LGHDT, CDR2 YNNKEL (reference sequence).

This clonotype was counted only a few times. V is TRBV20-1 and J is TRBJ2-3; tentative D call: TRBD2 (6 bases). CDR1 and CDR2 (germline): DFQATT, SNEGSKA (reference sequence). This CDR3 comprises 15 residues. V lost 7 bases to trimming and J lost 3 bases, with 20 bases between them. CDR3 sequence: CSVTSFRELTDTQYF. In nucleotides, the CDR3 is TGCAGTGTTACGAGCTTCCGGGAGTTAACAGATACGCAGTATTTT.

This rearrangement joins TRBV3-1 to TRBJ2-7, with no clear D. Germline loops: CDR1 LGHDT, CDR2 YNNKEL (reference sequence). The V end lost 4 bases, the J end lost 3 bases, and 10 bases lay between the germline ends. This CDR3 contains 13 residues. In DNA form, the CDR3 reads TGTGCCAGCAGCCGTGCGGTTGGCTACGAGCAGTACTTC. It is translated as CASSRAVGYEQYF.

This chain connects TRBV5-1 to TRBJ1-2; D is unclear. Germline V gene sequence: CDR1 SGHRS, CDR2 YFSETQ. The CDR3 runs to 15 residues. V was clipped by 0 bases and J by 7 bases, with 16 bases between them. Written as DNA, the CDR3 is TGCGCCAGCAGCTTGGATGGGAGCGGTTCCAGTGGCTACACCTTC. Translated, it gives CASSLDGSGSSGYTF.

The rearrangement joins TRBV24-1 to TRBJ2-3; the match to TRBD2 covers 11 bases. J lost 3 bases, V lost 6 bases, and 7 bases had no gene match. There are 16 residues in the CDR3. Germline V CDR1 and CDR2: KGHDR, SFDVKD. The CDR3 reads CATSPRASGRTDTQYF. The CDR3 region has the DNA TGTGCCACCAGTCCAAGGGCTAGCGGGAGGACAGATACGCAGTATTTT.

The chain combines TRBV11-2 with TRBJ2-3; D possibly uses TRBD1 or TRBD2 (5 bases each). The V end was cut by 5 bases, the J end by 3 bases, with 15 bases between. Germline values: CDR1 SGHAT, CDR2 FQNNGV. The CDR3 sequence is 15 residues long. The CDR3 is CASSPVRGGTDTQYF. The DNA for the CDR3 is TGTGCCAGCAGCCCAGTGAGGGGCGGGACAGATACGCAGTATTTT. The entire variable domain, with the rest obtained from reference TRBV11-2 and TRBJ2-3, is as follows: EAGVAQSPRYKIIEKRQSVAFWCNPISGHATLYWYQQILGQGPKLLIQFQNNGVVDDSQLPKDRFSAERLKGVDSTLKIQPAKLEDSAVYLCASSPVRGGTDTQYFGPGTRLTVL.

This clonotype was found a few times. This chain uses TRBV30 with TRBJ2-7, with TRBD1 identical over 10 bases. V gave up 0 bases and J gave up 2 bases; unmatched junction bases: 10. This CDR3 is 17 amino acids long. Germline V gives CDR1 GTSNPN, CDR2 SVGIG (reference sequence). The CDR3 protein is CAWSVTPGQGWTYEQYF. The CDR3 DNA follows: TGTGCCTGGAGTGTGACACCGGGACAGGGGTGGACCTACGAGCAGTACTTC.

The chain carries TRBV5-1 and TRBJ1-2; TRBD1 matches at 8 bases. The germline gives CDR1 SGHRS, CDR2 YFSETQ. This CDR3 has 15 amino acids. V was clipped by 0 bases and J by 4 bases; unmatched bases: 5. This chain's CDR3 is CASSLDPGGGYGYTF. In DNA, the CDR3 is TGCGCCAGCAGCTTGGATCCAGGGGGCGGCTATGGCTACACCTTC.

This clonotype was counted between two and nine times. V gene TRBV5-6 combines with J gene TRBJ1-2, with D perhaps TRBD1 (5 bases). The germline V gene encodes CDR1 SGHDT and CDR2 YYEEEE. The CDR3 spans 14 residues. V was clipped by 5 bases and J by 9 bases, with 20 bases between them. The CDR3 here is CASRKDTRLWSYTF. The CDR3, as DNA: TGTGCCAGCAGGAAGGACACAAGGCTATGGAGCTACACCTTC. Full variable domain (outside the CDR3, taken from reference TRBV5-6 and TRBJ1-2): DAGVTQSPTHLIKTRGQQVTLRCSPKSGHDTVSWYQQALGQGPQFIFQYYEEEERQRGNFPDRFSGHQFPNYSSELNVNALLLGDSALYLCASRKDTRLWSYTFGSGTRLTVV.

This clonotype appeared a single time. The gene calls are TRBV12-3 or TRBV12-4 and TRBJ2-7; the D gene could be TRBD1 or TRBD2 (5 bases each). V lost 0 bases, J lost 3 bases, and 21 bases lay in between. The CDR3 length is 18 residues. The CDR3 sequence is CASSLAYGGTTANYEQYF. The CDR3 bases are TGTGCCAGCAGTTTAGCGTATGGGGGTACCACAGCTAACTACGAGCAGTACTTC.

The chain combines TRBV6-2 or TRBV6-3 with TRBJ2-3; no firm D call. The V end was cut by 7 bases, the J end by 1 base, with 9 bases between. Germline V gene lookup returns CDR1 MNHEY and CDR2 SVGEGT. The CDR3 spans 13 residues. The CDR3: CASTSAGTDTQYF. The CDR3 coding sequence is TGTGCCAGCACCTCGGCAGGCACAGATACGCAGTATTTT.